A single T cell receptor beta chain is shown here with its context. This clonotype has just a few counts. There is no known antigen for this receptor. No base-level quality is on record; no much larger clone is a single base apart. This sample is part of a study of blood T cells in healthy people across ages (dated by TCRdb to between 2014 and 2016). Notes on the research overall: Template switching captured roughly one uniquely barcoded TCR beta cDNA molecule per two T cells in model experiments. For two donors (one aged 18 to 30 and one aged 80 or older), the study analyzed two additional independent replicas of 1 million unique cDNA reads from the same blood draw. Using deep sequencing normalized with unique cDNA molecular identifiers, the study measured how TCR beta repertoire diversity changes with age. The donors were split into four age groups: young (average 16 years), middle-aged (more than 35), aged (over 55) and long-lived (over 75). Donors of different ages were randomly distributed across sequencing lanes to avoid experimental bias.

Reading from cysteine to phenylalanine, the CDR3 counts 18 amino acids. Solely the CDR3 DNA is kept, with 54 bases framed from the first base. V loses 4 bases at its end and J loses 6 bases; junction bases beyond the gene matches: 16. Per the germline V gene, SGHRS is the CDR1 and YFSETQ is the CDR2. Library method: 5' RACE. The reads were generated on an Illumina HiSeq 2500. A second PCR of roughly 6 to 12 cycles was performed with a sample-barcoded 5' primer and a J-beta primer mix. A unique molecular identifier was introduced onto each TCR beta cDNA molecule by a template-switch 5' adaptor carrying 12 random nucleotides. Each sample yielded at least 2.5 million CDR3-containing paired-end reads. The Mint cDNA synthesis kit, primed by a TRBC-specific oligonucleotide, was used to synthesize first-strand cDNA from all RNA. After uracil-DNA glycosylase treatment, a first 18-cycle PCR used universal primers M1SS and BC2_uni_R on all cDNA. Per the original workflow: For normalization, 1 million high-quality reads were randomly selected from each sample, with every read carrying a distinct molecular identifier. Instead of being binned into consensus sequences, reads with shared molecular identifiers were discarded. CDR3 identification, clonotype clustering and error correction used MiTCR with a Q25 quality threshold and the strictest error-elimination algorithm. Lower-bound total TCR beta diversity was estimated with a nonparametric unseen species model using Euler transformation. Clones were called with MiXCR by TCRdb after fastp trimmed the public reads at Q25, and only in-frame beta chains were retained. For every CDR3 protein sequence, its rows merge into one entry that carries the most common genes and DNA. The V and J calls were not made by the authors but by TCRdb's processing. A total of 1.5 million to 2 million distinct CDR3 sequences appear in this sample, approximately 28% of them only once. In total, the top ten clones hold 7.7% of the sample.

The study at large found these results: The percentage of naive T cells measured by flow cytometry correlated strongly with observed TCR beta diversity. Because donor CMV infection status was unknown, age-related changes in expanded clonotypes were potentially confounded. Total diversity estimates from one million sequenced T cells were considered lower bounds and underestimates. Compared with the aged group, the long-lived group had more naive CD4+ T cells, fewer expanded clones and increased TCR diversity, suggesting age selection. As age increased, observed TCR beta diversity per million T cells dropped in a roughly linear way, and a significant reduction was already evident by age 40. Bulk unsorted PBMC profiling prevented conclusive comparison of naive and antigen-experienced compartments.

Donors were around 37 systemically healthy Caucasian individuals from Russia aged roughly 6 to 95 years. About 9.1 milliliters of peripheral blood were collected from each donor into EDTA-treated Vacutainer tubes. Ficoll-Paque density-gradient centrifugation was used to isolate PBMCs, with at least 7 million obtained per sample. Trizol reagent was used to extract total RNA from PBMCs, with at least 6 micrograms per sample. For every donor, flow cytometry on a PBMC aliquot measured the percentage of naive CD45RAhigh/CD27high T cells. The V and J genes are TRBV5-1 and TRBJ2-3; a stretch of 11 junction bases matches TRBD2. This TCR came from a woman aged 25 to 39 in good health. The specimen was blood. The nucleotide sequence reads as follows: TGCGCCAGCAGCCCCCAGGGACTAGCGGTCCTCCTAATGGATACGCAGTATTTT. This codes for CASSPQGLAVLLMDTQYF.